This T cell receptor (beta chain) was identified in a study of OX40 agonist ivuxolimab in advanced cancers. Study-wide context: The costimulatory receptor OX40 (CD134) was targeted by ivuxolimab, a fully human IgG2 agonistic monoclonal antibody. The dose-escalation cohort was roughly 83% male with a mean age of approximately 59 years, ranging from roughly 20 to 80. Intravenous ivuxolimab was administered to patients every 2 weeks at six dose levels: 0.01, 0.1, 0.3, 1.5, 3 and 10 mg/kg. The purpose of peripheral TCRbeta sequencing was to test whether ivuxolimab changed TCR sequence diversity and led to clonal T-cell expansion. Patients were allowed to have had prior anti-PD-1, anti-PD-L1 or anti-CTLA-4 therapy, and 40% of the dose-escalation patients had been treated with checkpoint inhibitors. The paper describes the monotherapy dose-escalation part (N = 52 patients) of the phase I trial of ivuxolimab. Partial responses occurred in three dose-escalation patients: two with cutaneous melanoma and one with hepatocellular carcinoma. Of the roughly 52 dose-escalation patients, hepatocellular carcinoma was present in approximately 20, melanoma in approximately 15, renal cell carcinoma in 9 and head and neck cancer in 9. Findings and caveats that apply to the study as a whole: Clonal expansion of both CD4+ and CD8+ blood T cells was observed from baseline to week 6 at doses 0.1 to 3.0 mg/kg. Antigen specificity was not determined for the clonally expanded peripheral T cells. Low levels of normalized T-cell clonal expansion were also shown by some nonresponding patients. After ivuxolimab, CD8+ T cells had more expanded clones than CD4+ T cells on average. Partial responders in the 0.1-3.0 mg/kg groups had among the lowest normalized peripheral clonal expansion, especially among CD8+ T cells.

Genomic DNA was isolated from the sorted cells so that the TCRbeta CDR3 region could be sequenced. The immunoSEQ Assay was used to sequence the TCRbeta CDR3 regions. The table was pulled from immuneACCESS by TCRdb, which kept in-frame rearrangements only. Such tables lose some clones; where checked, under half of the loss comes from unresolved V genes, and the rest has no known cause. The sample profile shows tens of thousands of clones; around 90% of them were found once. The ten largest clonotypes hold about 0.61% of the sample. Patients with a history of autoimmune disease or receiving systemic immunosuppression were excluded from the trial. In every dose cohort, peripheral blood was drawn for TCR sequencing at baseline, cycle 4 day 1, and cycle 7 day 1. The samples were drawn from a first-in-human, open-label, multicenter phase I dose-escalation trial of ivuxolimab. Adults with locally advanced or metastatic melanoma, renal cell carcinoma, hepatocellular carcinoma or head and neck squamous cell carcinoma were enrolled in the trial. Before TCR sequencing, CD4+ T cells and CD8+ T cells were sorted from peripheral blood as separate populations.

Unmatched junction bases come to 7, with V trimmed by 4 bases and J by 5 bases. CDR1 and CDR2 (SGDLS, YYNGEE) derive from the germline V gene. The CDR3 sequence holds 15 residues, the cysteine and phenylalanine included. Just the 45-base CDR3 DNA is kept, in frame starting at base 1. This clone appeared once. There is no known antigen for this receptor. No base quality information exists; no much larger clone differs at one position. The clonotype originates from an adult with an advanced solid tumor such as melanoma, head and neck, liver or kidney cancer. The starting material was CD4+ or CD8+ T cells sorted from blood, obtained in a trial of the OX40 agonist ivuxolimab. The chain is assembled from TRBV9 and TRBJ2-1; 9 middle bases align to TRBD1. The nucleotide sequence reads TGTGCCAGCAGCCCCCGGGACAGGGTTAACAATGAGCAGTTCTTC. Its amino acids are CASSPRDRVNNEQFF.